One sample yielded the 22 T cell receptor beta chains listed below, sequenced in a study of T cell responses to AZD1222 COVID-19 vaccine. TCRdb's copy holds only in-frame clones and misses some; the assay was immunoSEQ multiplex PCR. Of about 66,000 clones listed, roughly 80% are singletons. Source: peripheral blood, taken 28 days after the second AZD1222 dose. The receptors were sampled from an adult who received the AZD1222 COVID-19 vaccine.

This clone has only one observation. V usage is TRBV19 and J usage is TRBJ1-5, with D unclear. Germline CDR1 reads LNHDA; CDR2 reads SQIVND (reference sequence). Trimming removed 4 bases at V and 1 base at J, with 20 bases between. There are 18 residues in the CDR3. The CDR3 DNA follows: TGTGCCAGTAGTAGTTTAGAGGGCAGAGTCATCAGCAATCAGCCCCAGCATTTT. As protein: CASSSLEGRVISNQPQHF.

The chain carries TRBV6-5 and TRBJ1-1; D gene uncertain. The CDR3 contains 11 residues. V lost 6 bases and J 6 bases, leaving 8 bases between the germline ends. Germline V CDR1 and CDR2: MNHEY, SVGAGI. The CDR3 loop reads CASRQRSEAFF. The CDR3 DNA reads TGTGCCAGCAGACAAAGGTCTGAAGCTTTCTTT.

The chain employs TRBV4-2 and TRBJ2-5, with 9 bases aligning to TRBD2. This CDR3 has 16 residues. Unmatched junction bases numbered 6, after V lost 1 base and J lost 3 bases. Germline CDR1 is LGHNA and CDR2 is YNFKEQ. The CDR3 DNA follows: TGTGCCAGCAGCCAAGTGGGACTAGCTTCCAAAGAGACCCAGTACTTC. Amino acid sequence: CASSQVGLASKETQYF.

V usage is TRBV10-3 and J usage is TRBJ2-5; 9 bases map to TRBD1. The germline gives CDR1 ENHRY, CDR2 SYGVKD. The CDR3 totals 14 residues. The V and J ends lost 6 bases and 1 base, in that order; junction bases with no gene match: 3. CDR3 amino acids: CAIRRQGVQETQYF. The CDR3 nucleotides are TGTGCCATCAGAAGACAGGGGGTCCAAGAGACCCAGTACTTC.

V is TRBV11-3 and J is TRBJ2-5; D perhaps matches TRBD2 (6 bases). This CDR3 has 14 residues. CDR1 and CDR2 from the germline V gene are SGHNT and YENEEA. Trimming shortened V by 5 bases and J by 7 bases, and 17 bases separated the two germline ends. The CDR3, as DNA: TGTGCCAGCAGCCAAAACGGGGGTCTAGGGACCCAGTACTTC. This sequence encodes CASSQNGGLGTQYF.

The chain couples TRBV6-1 to TRBJ2-1; 7 nucleotides match TRBD1. The V gene end was trimmed by 1 base and the J gene end by 8 bases; junction bases not matched to a gene: 8. This CDR3 is built from 15 residues. In germline, CDR1 is MNHNS, CDR2 SASEGT. The chain's CDR3 is CASSEGPGGIHEQFF. Written as DNA, the CDR3 is TGTGCCAGCAGTGAAGGACCAGGGGGAATCCATGAGCAGTTCTTC.

The V and J genes are TRBV28 and TRBJ1-2; 7 bases map to TRBD1. The CDR3 length is 15 residues. Germline V gene data show CDR1 as MDHEN and CDR2 as SYDVKM. With V trimmed by 7 bases and J by 0 bases, 8 bases remained unmatched. CDR3 nucleotide sequence: TGTGCCAGCACCAACTTCGGGACAGCTAACTATGGCTACACCTTC. Protein sequence: CASTNFGTANYGYTF.

The chain is built from TRBV5-5 and TRBJ2-5; 7 bases map to TRBD2. With 4 bases clipped from V and 12 bases from J, the junction kept 12 bases outside the gene matches. This CDR3 has 13 amino acids. CDR1 is SGHKS and CDR2 is YYEKEE in the germline V gene (reference sequence). The CDR3 protein is CASSRGDGGIKYF. CDR3 DNA sequence: TGTGCCAGCAGCCGGGGGGACGGAGGAATCAAGTACTTC.

The J gene is TRBJ1-1, the V gene TRBV18; D ambiguous. Deletions cut 3 bases from V and 1 base from J, with 12 bases between. The length of the CDR3 is 15 residues. The germline V gene has CDR1 KGHSH and CDR2 LQKENI. DNA of the CDR3: TGTGCCAGCTCACCGCAGACGATGAGGAACACTGAAGCTTTCTTT. Its translation is CASSPQTMRNTEAFF. Full variable domain (remainder filled in from reference TRBV18 and TRBJ1-1): NAGVMQNPRHLVRRRGQEARLRCSPMKGHSHVYWYRQLPEEGLKFMVYLQKENIIDESGMPKERFSAEFPKEGPSILRIQQVVRGDSAAYFCASSPQTMRNTEAFFGQGTRLTVV.

This clone was detected a few times. J is TRBJ1-6 and V is TRBV6-5; D gene unclear. Germline assignment: CDR1 MNHEY and CDR2 SVGAGI. The CDR3 spans 15 residues. V was cut by 6 bases and J by 0 bases, with 9 bases left in between. The CDR3 protein is CASSRSSSYNSPLHF. The CDR3, as DNA: TGTGCCAGCAGCCGCTCGAGCTCCTATAATTCACCCCTCCACTTT.

This chain links TRBV19 with TRBJ2-3; perhaps TRBD2 as D (6 bases). Trimming took off 7 bases at V and 0 bases at J, with 17 bases between the two ends. CDR1 is LNHDA, CDR2 SQIVND, per germline (reference sequence). The length of the CDR3 is 16 residues. CDR3 in amino acids: CASTPGLDFSTDTQYF. The CDR3 coding sequence is TGTGCCAGTACGCCGGGACTTGACTTTAGCACAGATACGCAGTATTTT. The complete variable domain, with remaining parts taken from reference TRBV19 and TRBJ2-3, reads DGGITQSPKYLFRKEGQNVTLSCEQNLNHDAMYWYRQDPGQGLRLIYYSQIVNDFQKGDIAEGYSVSREKKESFPLTVTSAQKNPTAFYLCASTPGLDFSTDTQYFGPGTRLTVL.

J is TRBJ1-4 and V is TRBV5-4; 7 nucleotides align to TRBD1. The CDR3 sequence is 13 residues long. Looked up from germline, CDR1 is SGHNT and CDR2 is YYREEE (reference sequence). The V gene end was trimmed by 4 bases and the J gene end by 6 bases; junction bases not matched to a gene: 3. The CDR3 here is CASSLTGDEKLFF. Written as DNA, the CDR3 is TGTGCCAGCAGCCTCACAGGGGATGAAAAACTGTTTTTT.

The chain has TRBV11-2 and TRBJ2-2, with TRBD1 matching 7 bases. The V gene's germline CDR1 is SGHAT and CDR2 FQNNGV. CDR3 length equals 16 residues. Unmatched junction bases numbered 12, after V lost 6 bases and J lost 5 bases. The CDR3 DNA follows: TGTGCCAGCAGACCTACGACAGGGTCAGGTACCGGGGAGCTGTTTTTT. This translates into CASRPTTGSGTGELFF.

In this sample, this clone turned up once. This chain uses TRBV3-1 (or the pseudogene TRBV3-2) with TRBJ1-4; D is ambiguous. The CDR3 spans 15 residues. Germline V gene data show CDR1 as LGHDT and CDR2 as YNNKEL (reference sequence). Trimming pared 1 base from V and 5 bases from J, leaving 11 bases between. The CDR3 is CASSQVVGKNEKLFF. For the CDR3, the DNA is TGTGCCAGCAGCCAAGTGGTAGGGAAGAATGAAAAACTGTTTTTT.

This clone was detected once. The chain is built from TRBV5-6 and TRBJ1-2; no definite D call. CDR3 length equals 14 residues. V was shortened by 4 bases and J by 4 bases, with 14 bases between the two germline ends. Looked up from germline, CDR1 is SGHDT and CDR2 is YYEEEE. In DNA, the CDR3 is TGTGCCAGCAGCCCCGCCTACAGCCCCTATGGCTACACCTTC. It yields the protein CASSPAYSPYGYTF.

The V call is TRBV6-2 or TRBV6-3, the J call TRBJ1-1; D unclear. Germline CDR1 and CDR2: MNHEY and SVGEGT. The CDR3 totals 11 residues. V lost 5 bases to trimming and J lost 3 bases, with 4 bases between them. The CDR3 coding sequence is TGTGCCAGCAGTGAGGACACTGAAGCTTTCTTT. Translated: CASSEDTEAFF.

The chain links TRBV5-6 to TRBJ1-4; D remains ambiguous. The V gene's germline CDR1 is SGHDT and CDR2 YYEEEE. This CDR3 is built from 13 residues. Trimming removed 0 bases at V and 8 bases at J, with 8 bases between. The CDR3 protein is CASSLDLGEKLFF. CDR3 in DNA: TGTGCCAGCAGCTTGGACCTAGGGGAAAAACTGTTTTTT.

The genes are TRBV11-2 and TRBJ2-3, with D unresolved. This CDR3 spans 15 amino acids. The V and J ends lost 1 base and 4 bases respectively, with 12 bases between them. The germline V gene has CDR1 SGHAT and CDR2 FQNNGV. The CDR3 sequence: CASSLGTGGPDTQYF. CDR3 nucleotide sequence: TGTGCCAGCAGCTTAGGAACGGGCGGCCCAGATACGCAGTATTTT.

This chain joins TRBV5-6 and TRBJ1-5; 9 bases map to TRBD1. The CDR3 is 14 amino acids. Germline-derived CDR1 and CDR2 are SGHDT and YYEEEE. The trim removed 3 bases at V and 6 bases at J, leaving 4 bases unmatched. The CDR3 loop reads CASSYRGQGQPQHF. CDR3 DNA: TGTGCCAGCAGCTACAGGGGGCAGGGTCAGCCCCAGCATTTT. The whole variable domain, remainder taken from reference TRBV5-6 and TRBJ1-5, is DAGVTQSPTHLIKTRGQQVTLRCSPKSGHDTVSWYQQALGQGPQFIFQYYEEEERQRGNFPDRFSGHQFPNYSSELNVNALLLGDSALYLCASSYRGQGQPQHFGDGTRLSIL.

This clone was observed a single time. This chain joins TRBV11-2 and TRBJ1-3; TRBD1 is a possible D gene (6 bases). The germline V gene has CDR1 SGHAT and CDR2 FQNNGV. Between the trimmed V and J ends, which lost 5 bases and 0 bases, there was a span of 20 bases. The CDR3 covers 18 residues. The CDR3 protein is CASSLRGSGTPSGNTIYF. DNA of the CDR3: TGTGCCAGCAGCCTAAGGGGGTCCGGGACACCCTCTGGAAACACCATATATTTT.

The V call is TRBV15, the J call TRBJ2-5; the D gene could be TRBD1 or TRBD2 (5 bases each). The germline V gene encodes CDR1 LNHNV and CDR2 YYDKDF (reference sequence). CDR3 size: 15 residues. Deletions cut 7 bases from V and 2 bases from J, with 17 bases between. The CDR3, as DNA: TGTGCCACCAAGACAACTCAGGGACCTCAAGAGACCCAGTACTTC. It is translated as CATKTTQGPQETQYF. The whole variable domain, filled in from reference TRBV15 and TRBJ2-5, reads DAMVIQNPRYQVTQFGKPVTLSCSQTLNHNVMYWYQQKSSQAPKLLFHYYDKDFNNEADTPDNFQSRRPNTSFCFLDIRSPGLGDTAMYLCATKTTQGPQETQYFGPGTRLLVL.

The chain recombines TRBV3-1 (or the pseudogene TRBV3-2) with TRBJ1-5; possible D gene TRBD1, 5 bases. From germline, CDR1 is LGHDT and CDR2 YNNKEL (reference sequence). V lost 0 bases, J lost 7 bases, and 13 bases lay in between. The CDR3 has 15 residues. The CDR3 region is CASSQDTVQGQPQHF. In DNA, the CDR3 is TGTGCCAGCAGCCAAGATACGGTGCAGGGACAGCCCCAGCATTTT.